The 8 T cell receptor beta chains reported below all come from one sample, sequenced in a study of T-cell reconstitution after alpha-beta-depleted transplantation in children. Unique molecular identifiers tagged the TCRbeta library. One entry per CDR3 protein, called by TCRdb with MiXCR from the PCR reads. This repertoire shows approximately 490,000 distinct CDR3 sequences, 12% found once; its top ten account for 4.5% to 6%. The material sequenced was PBMCs from the stem cell graft donor, taken from the stem cell graft. Source of these receptors: a human donor who donated a stem cell graft to a child with combined immunodeficiency.

The chain uses TRBV19 and TRBJ2-7; 13 bases match TRBD2. Germline-derived CDR1 and CDR2 are LNHDA and SQIVND (reference sequence). The junction had 3 bases not matched to a gene; V was cut back by 8 bases and J by 2 bases. The CDR3 sequence is 14 residues long. CDR3 in amino acids: CASQLAGGPYEQYF. The CDR3 DNA reads TGTGCCAGTCAACTAGCGGGAGGGCCCTACGAGCAGTACTTC. The full variable domain, rest sourced from reference TRBV19 and TRBJ2-7, is DGGITQSPKYLFRKEGQNVTLSCEQNLNHDAMYWYRQDPGQGLRLIYYSQIVNDFQKGDIAEGYSVSREKKESFPLTVTSAQKNPTAFYLCASQLAGGPYEQYFGPGTRLTVT.

This clonotype was detected only a few times. The V call is TRBV5-5, the J call TRBJ1-5; a weak D match, TRBD1 (5 bases). Trimming pared 0 bases from V and 2 bases from J, leaving 6 bases between. The CDR3 has 14 residues. The V gene's germline CDR1 is SGHKS and CDR2 YYEKEE (reference sequence). This chain's CDR3 is CASSLEQGNQPQHF. Here the CDR3 DNA reads TGTGCCAGCAGCTTGGAACAGGGCAATCAGCCCCAGCATTTT.

This clonotype was counted at least ten times. The rearrangement uses TRBV12-3 or TRBV12-4 and TRBJ2-1, with a tentative D call TRBD2 (7 bases). The CDR3 length is 14 residues. V lost 6 bases and J 3 bases, leaving 12 bases between the germline ends. CDR3 nucleotides: TGTGCCAGCAGAATAGGGGGGGGCTACAATGAGCAGTTCTTC. The encoded protein is CASRIGGGYNEQFF.

On this clonotype: This may arise from a read error, as a much more abundant clone is one base away. The gene calls are TRBV12-3 or TRBV12-4 and TRBJ2-3, with D perhaps being TRBD1 or TRBD2 (5 bases each). The CDR3 loop spans 13 amino acids. The CDR3 coding sequence is TGTTCCAGCAGTTTCGGGACCACAGATACGCAGTATTTT. Translating it yields CSSSFGTTDTQYF.

This clonotype was counted at least ten times. The V gene is TRBV6-5, the J gene TRBJ2-2; TRBD1 matches at 8 bases. Germline V gene lookup returns CDR1 MNHEY and CDR2 SVGAGI. The CDR3 covers 13 residues. V was pared by 9 bases and J by 6 bases, with 6 bases of the junction left unmatched. CDR3: CASRRGQAGELFF. The CDR3 DNA is TGTGCCAGTCGCAGGGGGCAAGCCGGGGAGCTGTTTTTT.

Only a few counts were recorded for this clonotype. The chain is built from TRBV6-6 and TRBJ2-3; no clear D. The J call is in doubt because the DNA end fits TRBJ1-5 better. The CDR3 totals 13 residues. Germline V CDR1 and CDR2: MNHNY, SVGAGI (reference sequence). The CDR3 DNA is TGTGCCAGCAGCCCCGTTCGCCAGGTCGGACAGCATTTT. Its protein product is CASSPVRQVGQHF.

The sample holds many counts of this clonotype. J is TRBJ2-7 and V is TRBV7-9; no clear D. V lost 1 base and J 0 bases, leaving 7 bases between the germline ends. Per germline, CDR1 SEHNR and CDR2 FQNEAQ (reference sequence). The CDR3 has 14 residues. CDR3 DNA: TGTGCCAGCAGCTTAGGCTTGAGCTCCTACGAGCAGTACTTC. This sequence encodes CASSLGLSSYEQYF.

The chain joins TRBV6-2 or TRBV6-3 to TRBJ2-5, with 10 positions matching TRBD2. The germline V gene encodes CDR1 MNHEY and CDR2 SVGEGT. This CDR3 contains 16 residues. The junction had 7 bases not matched to a gene; V was cut back by 6 bases and J by 0 bases. The CDR3 nucleotides are TGTGCCAGCAGACGAGGGACTAGCGTGTACCAAGAGACCCAGTACTTC. Translated, it gives CASRRGTSVYQETQYF.